This TCR beta chain derives from a study of human T cells and chemical hapten exposure. Across the study: Upper inner arm skin measuring around 2 cm by around 2 cm received 2% DPC for sensitization.

The library attached unique molecular identifiers to individual cDNA molecules. MiXCR was run by TCRdb on the RACE reads, yielding one entry per CDR3 protein. The sample contains more than 300,000 distinct CDR3 sequences, more than 4.5% of which appear only once. Time point described: pre-sensitization, week 0. Treatment: therapeutic diphenylcyclopropenone sensitization with weekly scalp DPC. Total RNA extraction was carried out from unfractionated whole blood. This clonotype occurred many times. Its antigen is unidentified. J was trimmed by 6 bases and V by 4 bases; bases with no gene match: 9. The CDR3 is made up of 14 amino acids. Germline loops: CDR1 SGHNT, CDR2 YYREEE (reference sequence). Notes on the study in general: Controls had significantly fewer large CDR3 similarity clusters than were formed by expanded TCRs.

The genes are TRBV5-4 and TRBJ2-7; the match to TRBD2 covers 8 bases. The input for sequencing was whole blood, taken in connection with sensitization to the hapten diphenylcyclopropenone (DPC). This TCR derives from a woman aged 45-60 years with alopecia areata. Some clones in this sample may be carry-over from other donors' samples. The CDR3 reads CASSPWTSRSEQYF. The CDR3 nucleotides are TGTGCCAGCAGCCCGTGGACTAGCAGAAGCGAGCAGTACTTC.